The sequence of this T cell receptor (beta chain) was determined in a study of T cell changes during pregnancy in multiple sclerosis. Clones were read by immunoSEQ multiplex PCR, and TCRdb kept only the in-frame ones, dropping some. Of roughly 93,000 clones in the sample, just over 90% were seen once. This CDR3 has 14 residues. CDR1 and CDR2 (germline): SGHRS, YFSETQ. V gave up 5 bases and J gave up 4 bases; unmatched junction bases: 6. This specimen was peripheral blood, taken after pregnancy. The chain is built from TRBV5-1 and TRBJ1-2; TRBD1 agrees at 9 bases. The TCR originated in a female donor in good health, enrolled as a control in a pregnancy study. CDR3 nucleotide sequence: TGCGCCAGCAGACCCGGGACAGGGATCTATGGCTACACCTTC. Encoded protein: CASRPGTGIYGYTF.